Here is one TCR beta chain with its context. The antigen is unknown. Primers included in the PCR were 60 Vbeta and 13 Jbeta primers. Measured with immunoSEQ multiplex PCR; TCRdb has only the in-frame clones, and not every one. The table has 150,000 to 200,000 clones, 80% seen once. These data come from a study of cytomegalovirus exposure and HLA in healthy donors. Overall study results and limits: It was approximately 150 TCR beta chains that were listed as cytomegalovirus-associated. Rarity marked most TCR sequences, yet some public TCRs occurred in many donors.

CDR3 length: 14 residues. Germline CDR1 is LNHNV and CDR2 is YYDKDF (reference sequence). After removal of 4 bases from V and 8 bases from J, the junction contained 3 bases not matched to a gene. V usage is TRBV15 and J usage is TRBJ2-2; 11 bases align to TRBD1. The TCR comes from a man aged 18 to 30 in good health and CMV-seropositive. Specimen: PBMCs. The CDR3 is CATSTGQGVGELFF. The CDR3 DNA reads as TGTGCCACCAGCACGGGACAGGGGGTGGGGGAGCTGTTTTTT.